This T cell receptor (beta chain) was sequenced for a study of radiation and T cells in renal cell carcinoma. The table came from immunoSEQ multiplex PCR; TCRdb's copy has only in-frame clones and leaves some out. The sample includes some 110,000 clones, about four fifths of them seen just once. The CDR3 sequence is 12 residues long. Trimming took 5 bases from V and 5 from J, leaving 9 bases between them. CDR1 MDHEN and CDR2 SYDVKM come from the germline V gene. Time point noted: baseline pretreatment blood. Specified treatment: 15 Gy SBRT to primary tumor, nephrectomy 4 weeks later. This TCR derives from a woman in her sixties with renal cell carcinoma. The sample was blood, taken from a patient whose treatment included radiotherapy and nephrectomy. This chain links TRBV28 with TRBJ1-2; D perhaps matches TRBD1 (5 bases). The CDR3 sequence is CASSQGQYGYTF. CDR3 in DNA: TGTGCCAGCAGTCAAGGACAATATGGCTACACCTTC.